Presented here are 30 T cell receptor beta chains from one specimen sequenced in a study of radiation and T cells in renal cell carcinoma. Sequencing used immunoSEQ multiplex PCR; TCRdb keeps in-frame clones, though not all of them. Of some 140,000 clones listed, 70% to 90% are singletons. The time point is: baseline pretreatment blood. Treatment in this sample: 15 Gy SBRT to primary tumor, nephrectomy 4 weeks later. Sequencing used blood, obtained from a patient whose treatment included radiotherapy and nephrectomy. Every receptor here comes from a woman between 50 and 59 years old with renal cell carcinoma.

This clone occurred once. The CDR3 region has the DNA TGTGCCAGCAGCGCCCACGGGAATTCACCCCTCCACTTT. Protein: CASSAHGNSPLHF. V gene TRBV9 combines with J gene TRBJ1-6, with unresolved D. This CDR3 is 13 amino acids long. V lost 3 bases, J lost 7 bases, and 8 bases lay in between. The germline V gene encodes CDR1 SGDLS and CDR2 YYNGEE.

This clone is a singleton in its sample. V is TRBV6-4 and J is TRBJ2-3; 14 bases agree with TRBD2. The CDR3 has 16 amino acids. Per germline, CDR1 MRHNA and CDR2 SNTAGT. Losses at the gene ends were 5 bases for V and 1 base for J; bases not matched to a gene: 2. In DNA, the CDR3 is TGTGCCAGCAGTCCGACTAGCGGGGGGGGCACAGATACGCAGTATTTT. This gives the protein CASSPTSGGGTDTQYF.

The V and J genes are TRBV5-1 and TRBJ2-4; D not resolved. The CDR3 sequence is 14 residues long. Trimming stripped 0 bases from V and 6 bases from J, with 10 bases between. Per the germline V gene, CDR1 is SGHRS and CDR2 is YFSETQ. The CDR3 region has the DNA TGCGCCAGCAGCTTGGCCTTATCGACAAACATTCAGTACTTC. Residues: CASSLALSTNIQYF.

V is TRBV5-1 and J is TRBJ2-2; 8 bases map to TRBD2. This CDR3 comprises 16 residues. Trimming cost V 4 bases and J 1 base; bases outside gene matches: 6. Germline V gives CDR1 SGHRS, CDR2 YFSETQ. CDR3 protein: CASSGELAENTGELFF. DNA of the CDR3: TGCGCCAGCAGCGGGGAACTAGCGGAGAACACCGGGGAGCTGTTTTTT. The variable domain in full, with the rest retrieved from reference TRBV5-1 and TRBJ2-2, is KAGVTQTPRYLIKTRGQQVTLSCSPISGHRSVSWYQQTPGQGLQFLFEYFSETQRNKGNFPGRFSGRQFSNSRSEMNVSTLELGDSALYLCASSGELAENTGELFFGEGSRLTVL.

In nucleotides, the CDR3 is TGTGCCAGCAGCGTCGCGACAGGGTCGGGTGGTGAAAAACTGTTTTTT. Translation: CASSVATGSGGEKLFF. The gene calls are TRBV9 and TRBJ1-4; TRBD1 agrees at 7 bases. Per germline, CDR1 SGDLS and CDR2 YYNGEE. CDR3 size: 16 residues. V lost 2 bases to trimming and J lost 7 bases; unmatched junction nucleotides: 11.

This sequence joins TRBV5-1 and TRBJ2-2, with 9 bases aligning to TRBD1. Germline lookup yields CDR1 SGHRS and CDR2 YFSETQ. The CDR3 loop spans 16 amino acids. V shed 4 bases, J shed 6 bases, and the junction held 10 bases outside the gene matches. CDR3 loop: CASSPRDRDGSGELFF. Written as DNA, the CDR3 is TGCGCCAGCAGCCCTAGGGACAGGGACGGGTCCGGGGAGCTGTTTTTT.

On this clone: The germline gene is not matched at one end of the junction; a read error may be the cause. V usage is TRBV7-7 and J usage is TRBJ2-5, with 7 bases fitting TRBD1. The CDR3 sequence is 15 residues long. CDR1 and CDR2 from the germline V gene are SSHAT and FNYEAQ (reference sequence). The CDR3 coding sequence is TGTGCTAGCAGCTTAACGGGACAGCTACAAGAGACCCAGTACTTC. Amino acids: CASSLTGQLQETQYF.

The gene calls are TRBV5-1 and TRBJ1-5; TRBD1 matches at 7 bases. V shed 0 bases, J shed 4 bases, and the junction held 4 bases outside the gene matches. This CDR3 contains 15 residues. CDR1 and CDR2 (germline): SGHRS, YFSETQ. The CDR3 DNA is TGCGCCAGCAGCTTGGAGGGGACAGTGAATCAGCCCCAGCATTTT. The encoded protein is CASSLEGTVNQPQHF.

V gene TRBV23-1 combines with J gene TRBJ1-5, with TRBD1 identical over 8 bases. TRBV23-1 is known as an ORF, though its function is uncertain. Trimming removed 4 bases from V and 1 base from J; junction bases left unmatched: 12. CDR3 length equals 18 residues. The CDR3 DNA is TGCGCCAGCAGTCGGGAAGCCGCGACAGGGGAGAGCAATCAGCCCCAGCATTTT. It codes for CASSREAATGESNQPQHF.

V and J are TRBV5-1 and TRBJ1-1; unclear D gene. This CDR3 has 15 residues. The V end lost 0 bases, the J end lost 0 bases, and 9 bases lay between the germline ends. Germline V lookup: CDR1 SGHRS, CDR2 YFSETQ. CDR3 residues: CASSLEATMNTEAFF. CDR3 nucleotide sequence: TGCGCCAGCAGCTTGGAGGCGACCATGAACACTGAAGCTTTCTTT.

This chain connects TRBV5-6 to TRBJ2-2; D call uncertain. V lost 0 bases and J lost 2, with 2 bases in between. Germline V CDR1 and CDR2: SGHDT, YYEEEE. The CDR3 contains 13 residues. The CDR3 loop reads CASSLGNTGELFF. The CDR3 nucleotides read TGTGCCAGCAGCTTGGGCAACACCGGGGAGCTGTTTTTT.

V and J are TRBV19 and TRBJ1-1; a weak D match, TRBD1 (5 bases). The germline V and J ends were trimmed by 7 bases and 8 bases, with 20 bases remaining between them. Germline values: CDR1 LNHDA, CDR2 SQIVND (reference sequence). The CDR3 sequence is 14 residues long. The CDR3 DNA sequence: TGTGCCAGTATCTTAGGCAGGGCTGCCGGGGAAGCTTTCTTT. Protein: CASILGRAAGEAFF.

CDR3 nucleotides: TGTGCTAGTGGCCCCCGATTTGGGGCCTACGAGCAGTACTTC. Amino acids: CASGPRFGAYEQYF. This rearrangement joins TRBV12-5 to TRBJ2-7; D remains unclear. Per the germline V gene, CDR1 is LGHNT and CDR2 is FRNRAP. The V gene lost 6 bases and the J gene lost 2 bases, with 14 bases spanning the gap. The CDR3 totals 14 residues.

The chain uses TRBV18 and TRBJ2-5; 9 nucleotides agree with TRBD2. CDR3 length: 16 amino acids. Germline-derived CDR1 and CDR2 are KGHSH and LQKENI. The trim removed 3 bases at V and 4 bases at J, leaving 9 bases unmatched. CDR3 loop: CASSPQAPSGAETQYF. For the CDR3, the DNA is TGTGCCAGCTCACCTCAAGCCCCTAGCGGGGCAGAGACCCAGTACTTC.

The chain combines TRBV18 with TRBJ2-7; 12 bases align to TRBD2. In germline, CDR1 is KGHSH, CDR2 LQKENI. This CDR3 spans 18 amino acids. V lost 3 bases and J lost 1; bases outside the gene matches: 10. The CDR3 spells CASSPQGTSGGSSYEQYF. The CDR3 DNA follows: TGTGCCAGCTCACCCCAAGGCACTAGCGGGGGGAGTTCCTACGAGCAGTACTTC.

The CDR3 loop reads CACLNRGSYNEQFF. CDR3 DNA sequence: TGTGCCTGTCTTAACAGGGGCTCCTACAATGAGCAGTTCTTC. This chain connects TRBV30 to TRBJ2-1, with 7 nucleotides matching TRBD1. Germline loops: CDR1 GTSNPN, CDR2 SVGIG (reference sequence). J gave up 0 bases and V 6 bases, and 5 bases lay outside the gene matches. The CDR3 consists of 14 residues.

This clone was observed a single time. This chain uses TRBV7-9 with TRBJ2-7; perhaps TRBD1 as D (6 bases). The V gene's germline CDR1 is SEHNR and CDR2 FQNEAQ (reference sequence). CDR3 length: 14 residues. V lost 1 base and J lost 3, with 10 bases in between. This chain's CDR3 is CASSLEEQGYEQYF. As DNA, the CDR3 is TGTGCCAGCAGCTTAGAGGAACAGGGCTACGAGCAGTACTTC.

The V and J genes are TRBV5-5 and TRBJ1-1; D gene unclear. Germline V gene sequence: CDR1 SGHKS, CDR2 YYEKEE (reference sequence). V was trimmed by 0 bases and J by 2 bases, leaving 14 bases between them. The CDR3 runs 16 residues. The CDR3 bases are TGTGCCAGCAGCTTGGGCCCTACACCGTCAAACACTGAAGCTTTCTTT. Its protein is CASSLGPTPSNTEAFF. Full variable domain (missing parts from reference TRBV5-5 and TRBJ1-1): DAGVTQSPTHLIKTRGQQVTLRCSPISGHKSVSWYQQVLGQGPQFIFQYYEKEERGRGNFPDRFSARQFPNYSSELNVNALLLGDSALYLCASSLGPTPSNTEAFFGQGTRLTVV.

This clone was seen a handful of times. The V call is TRBV29-1, the J call TRBJ1-1; D remains unclear. V lost 2 bases and J 5 bases, leaving 15 bases between the germline ends. Germline V gene lookup returns CDR1 SQVTM and CDR2 ANQGSEA. The CDR3 contains 14 residues. The CDR3 loop reads CSVELWAIGTEAFF. The DNA for the CDR3 is TGCAGCGTTGAATTGTGGGCCATAGGTACTGAAGCTTTCTTT.

Note on this clone: One junction end disagrees with the germline gene, perhaps due to a read error. The chain recombines TRBV7-9 with TRBJ2-5, with TRBD2 as a possible D gene (7 bases). The CDR3 has 15 amino acids. Germline CDR1 and CDR2: SEHNR and FQNEAQ (reference sequence). CDR3 in DNA: TGTGCCAGCAACAGGGCGGGGGCGATGCGAGAGATCCAGTACTTC. The encoded protein is CASNRAGAMREIQYF.

The chain is built from TRBV4-2 and TRBJ2-7, with D maybe TRBD1 (5 bases). Germline CDR1 and CDR2: LGHNA and YNFKEQ. The length of the CDR3 is 17 residues. V was cut by 0 bases and J by 0 bases, with 15 bases left in between. Here the CDR3 reads CASSQEGSLQGSYEQYF. Here the CDR3 DNA reads TGTGCCAGCAGCCAAGAAGGGTCCCTCCAGGGCTCCTACGAGCAGTACTTC.

J is TRBJ1-2 and V is TRBV9; maybe TRBD1 (6 bases). The CDR3 contains 15 residues. V lost 2 bases and J 4 bases, leaving 15 bases between the germline ends. The germline gives CDR1 SGDLS, CDR2 YYNGEE. In DNA, the CDR3 is TGTGCCAGCAGCGTCTTAGGTGAGGGGGGCTATGGCTACACCTTC. Protein: CASSVLGEGGYGYTF.

The rearrangement uses TRBV9 and TRBJ1-1; D is uncertain. Germline V gives CDR1 SGDLS, CDR2 YYNGEE. Trimming shortened V by 0 bases and J by 1 base, and 10 bases separated the two germline ends. The CDR3 is 15 amino acids. In nucleotides, the CDR3 is TGTGCCAGCAGCGTAGGAATTAGCTGGAACACTGAAGCTTTCTTT. It is translated as CASSVGISWNTEAFF. Full variable domain (outside the CDR3, taken from reference TRBV9 and TRBJ1-1): DSGVTQTPKHLITATGQRVTLRCSPRSGDLSVYWYQQSLDQGLQFLIQYYNGEERAKGNILERFSAQQFPDLHSELNLSSLELGDSALYFCASSVGISWNTEAFFGQGTRLTVV.

V gene TRBV4-2 combines with J gene TRBJ2-6; 7 bases agree with TRBD1. The CDR3 is 16 residues long. J gave up 0 bases and V 7 bases, and 6 bases lay outside the gene matches. Germline CDR1 reads LGHNA; CDR2 reads YNFKEQ. The CDR3 DNA follows: TGTGCCAGCACCAGGACAGGCCGCTCTGGGGCCAACGTCCTGACTTTC. It specifies CASTRTGRSGANVLTF.

The chain employs TRBV7-6 and TRBJ2-3; tentatively, D is TRBD2 (5 bases). CDR3 length: 14 amino acids. Germline CDR1 is SGHVS and CDR2 is FNYEAQ. V lost 2 bases to trimming and J lost 8 bases, with 14 bases between them. For the CDR3, the DNA is TGTGCCAGCAGCTTACTCACCGCCGGAGGTACGCAGTATTTT. Its protein product is CASSLLTAGGTQYF.

On this clone: One end of the junction is discordant with germline, which a read error may explain. This chain links TRBV6-1 with TRBJ2-7; D is perhaps TRBD1 (6 bases). This CDR3 comprises 11 residues. Per germline, CDR1 MNHNS and CDR2 SASEGT. The CDR3 bases are TGTGCCAGCAGTGCCCGAACAGGGACGGACTTC. This codes for CASSARTGTDF.

The chain couples TRBV5-1 to TRBJ2-2; D might be TRBD1 (6 bases). Trimming left V 4 bases short and J 13 bases short, with 23 bases between. CDR1 is SGHRS, CDR2 YFSETQ, per germline. The CDR3 spans 15 residues. CDR3 in amino acids: CASSPQIDRRGWLFF. The CDR3, as DNA: TGCGCCAGCAGCCCTCAAATCGACAGGCGCGGATGGCTGTTTTTT.

With respect to this clone: This same CDR3 is encoded by further DNA sequences in the sample. The chain couples TRBV19 to TRBJ1-5; D remains ambiguous. CDR3 length equals 13 residues. The germline CDR1 and CDR2 sequences are LNHDA and SQIVND (reference sequence). Trimming cost V 7 bases and J 0 bases, with 7 bases left between them. The CDR3 reads CASNTYSNQPQHF. The CDR3 nucleotides are TGTGCCAGTAATACATATAGCAATCAGCCCCAGCATTTT. The full variable domain, completed using reference TRBV19 and TRBJ1-5, is DGGITQSPKYLFRKEGQNVTLSCEQNLNHDAMYWYRQDPGQGLRLIYYSQIVNDFQKGDIAEGYSVSREKKESFPLTVTSAQKNPTAFYLCASNTYSNQPQHFGDGTRLSIL.

In regard to this clone: Other nucleotide sequences in the sample specify the same CDR3. The CDR3 protein is CASSLSGTYGYTF. The CDR3 DNA is TGTGCCAGCAGCTTAAGCGGGACCTATGGCTACACCTTC. The gene calls are TRBV7-9 and TRBJ1-2, with D tentatively TRBD1 (5 bases). Germline CDR1 reads SEHNR; CDR2 reads FQNEAQ (reference sequence). This CDR3 contains 13 residues. The ends were cut back, 2 bases at V and 4 bases at J, with 8 bases in the middle.

V gene TRBV4-1 combines with J gene TRBJ2-7, with unresolved D. Trimming removed 0 bases from V and 0 bases from J, with 6 bases in between. Germline CDR1 reads MGHRA; CDR2 reads YSYEKL. The CDR3 consists of 14 residues. The CDR3 sequence: CASSQESSSYEQYF. CDR3 coding DNA: TGCGCCAGCAGCCAAGAATCTAGCTCCTACGAGCAGTACTTC.